The sequence of this TCR beta chain was determined in a study of vaccination effects on CD4 cells after COVID-19. The V and J ends lost 0 bases and 1 base respectively, with 9 bases between them. The CDR3 contains 15 residues. CDR1 KGHSH and CDR2 LQKENI come from the germline V gene. Only in-frame clones appear in the TCRdb table, and some are missing; sequencing was by immunoSEQ multiplex PCR. The sample shows about 40,000 clones, approximately 70% of them seen only once. Following culture for under 12 days, CD4+ T cells were isolated. The participants, recipients of two vaccine doses, got either BNT162b2 or mRNA-1273. Concerning this clone itself: The target antigen is unknown.

V usage is TRBV18 and J usage is TRBJ2-5; D gene uncertain. The sample was CD4+ T cells from PBMCs cultured without peptide, taken after COVID-19 vaccination. This sequence was found in a human donor who received a COVID-19 vaccine. CDR3 sequence (DNA): TGTGCCAGCTCACCACCGGAAGGAACCCAAGAGACCCAGTACTTC. This translates into CASSPPEGTQETQYF.